The 24 T cell receptor beta chains below all came from one sample that was sequenced in a study of blood T cell repertoires in COVID-19. The protocol was immunoSEQ multiplex PCR, while the TCRdb copy is restricted to in-frame clones and leaves out a portion. The sample yields more than 150,000 clones, 85% to 95% seen once. The sequencing sample was made of peripheral blood. Receptor source: a man in his thirties or forties with COVID-19, enrolled during active disease.

This clone was observed a few times. The gene calls are TRBV11-2 and TRBJ1-3, with a possible D match to TRBD1 (6 bases). Trimming took off 5 bases at V and 4 bases at J, with 15 bases between the two ends. The germline V gene encodes CDR1 SGHAT and CDR2 FQNNGV. CDR3 size: 15 residues. The CDR3 protein is CASSPLGGQGNTIYF. Written as DNA, the CDR3 is TGTGCCAGCAGCCCGCTGGGGGGGCAGGGAAACACCATATATTTT.

The rearrangement uses TRBV7-3 and TRBJ2-2; no clear D gene. CDR1 and CDR2 from the germline V gene are SGHTA and FQGTGA. The CDR3 has 14 residues. Trimming left V 1 base short and J 1 base short, with 4 bases between. CDR3: CASSLRQNTGELFF. The CDR3 coding sequence is TGTGCCAGCAGCTTAAGACAGAACACCGGGGAGCTGTTTTTT. Full variable domain (remainder filled in from reference TRBV7-3 and TRBJ2-2): GAGVSQTPSNKVTEKGKYVELRCDPISGHTALYWYRQSLGQGPEFLIYFQGTGAADDSGLPNDRFFAVRPEGSVSTLKIQRTERGDSAVYLCASSLRQNTGELFFGEGSRLTVL.

This chain connects TRBV11-1 to TRBJ1-1; 7 bases are shared with TRBD1. V was clipped by 7 bases and J by 3 bases; unmatched bases: 8. The CDR3 spans 14 residues. Germline V gene sequence: CDR1 SGHAT, CDR2 FQDESV (reference sequence). Here the CDR3 reads CASTLGGADTEAFF. For the CDR3, the DNA is TGTGCCAGCACCCTAGGGGGCGCGGACACTGAAGCTTTCTTT. Combining the CDR3 with reference TRBV11-1 and TRBJ1-1 gives the whole variable domain EAEVAQSPRYKITEKSQAVAFWCDPISGHATLYWYRQILGQGPELLVQFQDESVVDDSQLPKDRFSAERLKGVDSTLKIQPAELGDSAMYLCASTLGGADTEAFFGQGTRLTVV.

The V gene is TRBV7-9, the J gene TRBJ1-4; 8 nucleotides line up with TRBD1. CDR1 SEHNR and CDR2 FQNEAQ come from the germline V gene (reference sequence). The CDR3 length is 17 residues. The trim removed 5 bases at V and 5 bases at J, leaving 13 bases unmatched. The CDR3 DNA reads TGTGCCAGCAGCACGCAGGAGACAGGGGTCGAGAATGAAAAACTGTTTTTT. Translation: CASSTQETGVENEKLFF.

The chain combines TRBV19 with TRBJ1-1; possible D gene TRBD1, 6 bases. Germline lookup yields CDR1 LNHDA and CDR2 SQIVND (reference sequence). The CDR3 loop spans 12 amino acids. Trimming took off 7 bases at V and 3 bases at J, with 9 bases between the two ends. The CDR3, as DNA: TGTGCCAGTATGGCAGGGGACACTGAAGCTTTCTTT. This codes for CASMAGDTEAFF.

The chain couples TRBV12-5 to TRBJ1-3, with TRBD1 matching 7 bases. The CDR3 is 15 amino acids. V gave up 6 bases and J gave up 2 bases; unmatched junction bases: 7. Germline lookup yields CDR1 LGHNT and CDR2 FRNRAP. In DNA, the CDR3 is TGTGCTAGTGGGACAGGGCTGGCGGCTGGAAACACCATATATTTT. It codes for CASGTGLAAGNTIYF.

This chain connects TRBV5-1 to TRBJ1-1; tentatively, D is TRBD1 (5 bases). Between the trimmed V and J ends, which lost 4 bases and 1 base, there was a span of 14 bases. The CDR3 has 15 residues. Germline loops: CDR1 SGHRS, CDR2 YFSETQ. The CDR3 loop reads CASSGAVSPNTEAFF. As DNA, the CDR3 is TGCGCCAGCAGCGGGGCTGTAAGCCCGAACACTGAAGCTTTCTTT.

This chain joins TRBV19 and TRBJ1-1, with 9 bases aligning to TRBD1. With V trimmed by 5 bases and J by 1 base, 11 bases remained unmatched. Looked up from germline, CDR1 is LNHDA and CDR2 is SQIVND (reference sequence). There are 17 residues in the CDR3. CDR3 region: CASSPWTGDKKNTEAFF. The CDR3 region has the DNA TGTGCCAGTAGTCCCTGGACAGGGGACAAGAAGAACACTGAAGCTTTCTTT.

The V gene is TRBV6-5, the J gene TRBJ1-2; TRBD1 is a possible D gene (5 bases). This CDR3 region has 12 residues. Per germline, CDR1 MNHEY and CDR2 SVGAGI. Trimming cost V 2 bases and J 8 bases, with 9 bases left between them. In nucleotides, the CDR3 is TGTGCCAGCAGTTACGTTGGGGGGGGCTACACCTTC. This sequence encodes CASSYVGGGYTF.

This clone appeared once. The chain has TRBV6-5 and TRBJ2-7, with D maybe TRBD1 (6 bases). There are 13 residues in the CDR3. Per the germline V gene, CDR1 is MNHEY and CDR2 is SVGAGI. V was shortened by 6 bases and J by 2 bases, with 11 bases between the two germline ends. The CDR3 bases are TGTGCCAGCAGCCTACAGGGCACCTACGAGCAGTACTTC. Translated: CASSLQGTYEQYF.

The J gene is TRBJ2-3, the V gene TRBV5-4, with D perhaps matching TRBD2 (6 bases). CDR3 size: 15 residues. V lost 3 bases and J lost 2, with 13 bases in between. The germline V gene encodes CDR1 SGHNT and CDR2 YYREEE (reference sequence). CDR3 region: CASSYSGGYTDTQYF. The CDR3 region has the DNA TGTGCCAGCAGCTATAGCGGAGGATACACAGATACGCAGTATTTT. The variable domain in full, completed from reference TRBV5-4 and TRBJ2-3, reads ETGVTQSPTHLIKTRGQQVTLRCSSQSGHNTVSWYQQALGQGPQFIFQYYREEENGRGNFPPRFSGLQFPNYSSELNVNALELDDSALYLCASSYSGGYTDTQYFGPGTRLTVL.

The gene calls are TRBV11-3 and TRBJ2-1; D is unclear. This CDR3 comprises 13 residues. Trimming shortened V by 3 bases and J by 5 bases, and 8 bases separated the two germline ends. CDR1 and CDR2 (germline): SGHNT, YENEEA. CDR3 sequence reads: CASSFMPDNEQFF. The CDR3 nucleotides are TGTGCCAGCAGCTTCATGCCGGACAATGAGCAGTTCTTC.

The J gene is TRBJ1-2, the V gene TRBV19, with 9 bases identical to TRBD1. Germline assignment: CDR1 LNHDA and CDR2 SQIVND (reference sequence). The CDR3 covers 15 residues. Trimming at V came to 5 bases and at J to 1 base, leaving 5 bases not matched to a gene. CDR3 in amino acids: CASSPGTGNNYGYTF. DNA for the CDR3: TGTGCCAGTAGTCCAGGGACAGGGAATAACTATGGCTACACCTTC.

V is TRBV5-1 and J is TRBJ2-2; 10 nucleotides line up with TRBD2. Trimming cost V 2 bases and J 5 bases; bases outside gene matches: 9. The CDR3 contains 17 residues. CDR1 and CDR2 (germline): SGHRS, YFSETQ. CDR3 sequence reads: CASSFDGLADVTGELFF. In nucleotides, the CDR3 is TGCGCCAGCAGCTTCGACGGACTAGCGGACGTTACCGGGGAGCTGTTTTTT. Together with reference TRBV5-1 and TRBJ2-2, the CDR3 gives the full variable domain: KAGVTQTPRYLIKTRGQQVTLSCSPISGHRSVSWYQQTPGQGLQFLFEYFSETQRNKGNFPGRFSGRQFSNSRSEMNVSTLELGDSALYLCASSFDGLADVTGELFFGEGSRLTVL.

V and J are TRBV7-6 and TRBJ1-2; possibly TRBD1 for D (6 bases). The CDR3 totals 15 residues. The ends were cut back, 1 base at V and 2 bases at J, with 11 bases in the middle. Germline V CDR1 and CDR2: SGHVS, FNYEAQ. This CDR3 is CASSLGAGDNYGYTF. Written as DNA, the CDR3 is TGTGCCAGCAGCTTAGGGGCAGGGGACAACTATGGCTACACCTTC.

This sequence joins TRBV11-3 and TRBJ2-3; 12 bases are a match to TRBD1. The CDR3 runs to 16 residues. CDR1 and CDR2 (germline): SGHNT, YENEEA. Germline trimming cut 3 bases from V and 5 bases from J; bases unmatched to any gene: 6. The CDR3: CASSFRGQGAVDTQYF. CDR3 coding DNA: TGTGCCAGCAGCTTTCGGGGACAGGGGGCCGTAGATACGCAGTATTTT.

The chain joins TRBV28 to TRBJ2-6; 8 bases match TRBD1. J lost 4 bases, V lost 6 bases, and 11 bases had no gene match. Germline V gene data show CDR1 as MDHEN and CDR2 as SYDVKM. There are 17 residues in the CDR3. The CDR3 here is CASSWTGLMRGANVLTF. The CDR3 coding sequence is TGTGCCAGCAGCTGGACAGGGTTAATGAGGGGGGCCAACGTCCTGACTTTC. Drawing the rest from reference TRBV28 and TRBJ2-6, the complete variable domain is DVKVTQSSRYLVKRTGEKVFLECVQDMDHENMFWYRQDPGLGLRLIYFSYDVKMKEKGDIPEGYSVSREKKERFSLILESASTNQTSMYLCASSWTGLMRGANVLTFGAGSRLTVL.

This clone has just one count. The gene calls are TRBV3-1 (or the pseudogene TRBV3-2) and TRBJ1-3; a weak D match, TRBD1 (5 bases). V was pared by 3 bases and J by 5 bases, with 14 bases between. The CDR3 sequence is 15 residues long. Germline V gene lookup returns CDR1 LGHDT and CDR2 YNNKEL (reference sequence). CDR3 in amino acids: CASSHTGGSRNTIYF. As DNA, the CDR3 is TGTGCCAGCAGCCACACCGGGGGATCGAGAAACACCATATATTTT.

V gene TRBV10-3 combines with J gene TRBJ1-6, with no clear D. The CDR3 loop spans 16 amino acids. V lost 8 bases, J lost 6 bases, and 20 bases lay in between. Germline assignment: CDR1 ENHRY and CDR2 SYGVKD. In DNA, the CDR3 is TGTGCCATCGGGGAGGATAATCTAATTACTAATTCACCCCTCCACTTT. The encoded protein is CAIGEDNLITNSPLHF.

This clone was picked up one time. V gene TRBV19 combines with J gene TRBJ1-2; D may be TRBD1 (5 bases). The germline V gene has CDR1 LNHDA and CDR2 SQIVND (reference sequence). V was cut by 7 bases and J by 3 bases, with 24 bases left in between. This CDR3 has 17 amino acids. This CDR3 reads CASNPMHIGKGDYGYTF. Written as DNA, the CDR3 is TGTGCCAGTAATCCCATGCATATAGGGAAAGGGGACTATGGCTACACCTTC. The full variable domain, rest sourced from reference TRBV19 and TRBJ1-2, is DGGITQSPKYLFRKEGQNVTLSCEQNLNHDAMYWYRQDPGQGLRLIYYSQIVNDFQKGDIAEGYSVSREKKESFPLTVTSAQKNPTAFYLCASNPMHIGKGDYGYTFGSGTRLTVV.

The chain is built from TRBV19 and TRBJ1-1, with D possibly TRBD1 on 5 matching bases. Germline lookup yields CDR1 LNHDA and CDR2 SQIVND (reference sequence). V dropped 6 bases and J dropped 2 bases, with 13 bases sitting between them. This CDR3 has 14 amino acids. CDR3 residues: CASSPSDSNTEAFF. CDR3 in DNA: TGTGCCAGTAGCCCGAGCGACAGTAACACTGAAGCTTTCTTT.

The chain employs TRBV6-5 and TRBJ1-2; 10 bases fit TRBD1. The CDR3 is 15 amino acids. The germline gives CDR1 MNHEY, CDR2 SVGAGI. The V and J ends lost 4 bases and 2 bases, in that order; junction bases with no gene match: 4. CDR3 amino acids: CASSSSGQGNYGYTF. The DNA of the CDR3 is TGTGCCAGCAGTTCGTCGGGACAGGGGAACTATGGCTACACCTTC.

V gene TRBV7-3 combines with J gene TRBJ2-5, with 11 bases identical to TRBD2. CDR3 length equals 15 residues. CDR1 is SGHTA and CDR2 is FQGTGA in the germline V gene. Trimming at V came to 4 bases and at J to 5 bases, leaving 6 bases not matched to a gene. The CDR3 nucleotides are TGTGCCAGCAGCTCCTTTAGCGGGGGGGCCGAGACCCAGTACTTC. The encoded protein is CASSSFSGGAETQYF.

The rearrangement links TRBV20-1 to TRBJ2-7; D is unresolved. The V end was cut by 3 bases, the J end by 2 bases, with 14 bases between. The V gene's germline CDR1 is DFQATT and CDR2 SNEGSKA (reference sequence). The CDR3 is made up of 14 amino acids. The CDR3 bases are TGCAGTGCTAGTTCTACAGCACTGCCCTACGAGCAGTACTTC. Its translation: CSASSTALPYEQYF.